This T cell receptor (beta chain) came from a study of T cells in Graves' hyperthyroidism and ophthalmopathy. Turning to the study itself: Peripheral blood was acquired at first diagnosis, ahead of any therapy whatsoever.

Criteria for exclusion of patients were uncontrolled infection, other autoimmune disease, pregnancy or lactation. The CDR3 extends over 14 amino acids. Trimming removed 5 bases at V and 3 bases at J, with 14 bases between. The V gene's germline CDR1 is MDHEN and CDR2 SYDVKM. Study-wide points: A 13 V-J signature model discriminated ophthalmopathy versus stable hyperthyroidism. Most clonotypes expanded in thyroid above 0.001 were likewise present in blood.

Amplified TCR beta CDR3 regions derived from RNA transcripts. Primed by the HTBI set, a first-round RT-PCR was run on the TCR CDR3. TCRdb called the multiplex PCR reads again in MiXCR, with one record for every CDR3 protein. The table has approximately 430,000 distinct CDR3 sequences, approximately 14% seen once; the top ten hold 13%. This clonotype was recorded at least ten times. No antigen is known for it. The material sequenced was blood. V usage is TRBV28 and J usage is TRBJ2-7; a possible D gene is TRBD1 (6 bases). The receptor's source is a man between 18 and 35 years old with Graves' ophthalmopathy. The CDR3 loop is CASSTGTFVYEQYF. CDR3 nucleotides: TGTGCCAGCAGTACGGGGACATTCGTCTACGAGCAGTACTTC.